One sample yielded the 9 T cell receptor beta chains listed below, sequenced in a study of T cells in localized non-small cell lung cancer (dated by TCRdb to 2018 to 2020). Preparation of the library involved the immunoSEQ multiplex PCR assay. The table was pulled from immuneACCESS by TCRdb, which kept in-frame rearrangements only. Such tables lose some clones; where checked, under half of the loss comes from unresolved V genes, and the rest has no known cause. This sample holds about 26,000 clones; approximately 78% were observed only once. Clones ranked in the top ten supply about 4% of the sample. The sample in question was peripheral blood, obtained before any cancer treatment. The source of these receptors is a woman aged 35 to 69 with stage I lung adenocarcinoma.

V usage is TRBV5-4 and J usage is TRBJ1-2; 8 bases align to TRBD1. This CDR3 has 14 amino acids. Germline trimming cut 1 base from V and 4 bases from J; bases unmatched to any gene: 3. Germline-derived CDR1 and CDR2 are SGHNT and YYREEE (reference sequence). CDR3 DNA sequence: TGTGCCAGCAGCTTGCAGGGGGCGACCTATGGCTACACCTTC. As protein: CASSLQGATYGYTF.

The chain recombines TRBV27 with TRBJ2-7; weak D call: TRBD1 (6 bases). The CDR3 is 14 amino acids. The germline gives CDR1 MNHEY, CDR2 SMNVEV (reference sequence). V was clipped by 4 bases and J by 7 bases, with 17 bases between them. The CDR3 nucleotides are TGTGCCAGCAGTTACAGGGACCCGACGGGGGAGCAGTACTTC. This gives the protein CASSYRDPTGEQYF.

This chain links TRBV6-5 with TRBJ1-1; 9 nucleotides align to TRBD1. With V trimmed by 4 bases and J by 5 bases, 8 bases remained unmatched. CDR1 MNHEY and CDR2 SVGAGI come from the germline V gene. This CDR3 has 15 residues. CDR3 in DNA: TGTGCCAGCAGTTCCGGACAGGGGCTGGGGACTGAAGCTTTCTTT. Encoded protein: CASSSGQGLGTEAFF.

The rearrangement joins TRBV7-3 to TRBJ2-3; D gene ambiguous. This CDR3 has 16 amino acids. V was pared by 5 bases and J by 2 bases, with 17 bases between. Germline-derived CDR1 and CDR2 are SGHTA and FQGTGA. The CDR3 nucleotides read TGTGCCAGCAGCCCCGGACGGATCTCTACCACAGATACGCAGTATTTT. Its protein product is CASSPGRISTTDTQYF.

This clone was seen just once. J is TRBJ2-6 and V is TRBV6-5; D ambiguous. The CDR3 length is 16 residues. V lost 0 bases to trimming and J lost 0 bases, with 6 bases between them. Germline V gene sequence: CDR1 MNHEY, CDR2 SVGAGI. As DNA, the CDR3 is TGTGCCAGCAGTTACTCGTCGGTCTCTGGGGCCAACGTCCTGACTTTC. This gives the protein CASSYSSVSGANVLTF.

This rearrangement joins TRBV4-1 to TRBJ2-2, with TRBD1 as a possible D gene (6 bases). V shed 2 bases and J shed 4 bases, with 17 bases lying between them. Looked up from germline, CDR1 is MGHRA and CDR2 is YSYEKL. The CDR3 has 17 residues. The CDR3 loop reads CASSQSSGGMGTGELFF. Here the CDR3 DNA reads TGCGCCAGCAGCCAAAGTTCTGGGGGCATGGGCACCGGGGAGCTGTTTTTT.

CDR3 coding DNA: TGCGCCAGCAGCCTGGGGACGGATTATAATTCACCCCTCCACTTT. Translating it yields CASSLGTDYNSPLHF. The J gene is TRBJ1-6, the V gene TRBV5-1; perhaps TRBD1 as D (5 bases). This CDR3 has 15 residues. Trimming removed 4 bases at V and 4 bases at J, with 12 bases between. Germline loops: CDR1 SGHRS, CDR2 YFSETQ.

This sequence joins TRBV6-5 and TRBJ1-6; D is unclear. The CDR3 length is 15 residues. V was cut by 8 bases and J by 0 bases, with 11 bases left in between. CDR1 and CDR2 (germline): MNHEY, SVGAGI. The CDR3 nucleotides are TGTGCCAGCCTTCCATCCGGCTCCTATAATTCACCCCTCCACTTT. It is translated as CASLPSGSYNSPLHF.

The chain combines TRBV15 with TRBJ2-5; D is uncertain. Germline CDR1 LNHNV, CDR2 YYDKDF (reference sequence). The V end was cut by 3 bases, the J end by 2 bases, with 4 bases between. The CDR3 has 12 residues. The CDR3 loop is CATSRSQETQYF. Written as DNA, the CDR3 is TGTGCCACCAGCAGGTCTCAAGAGACCCAGTACTTC. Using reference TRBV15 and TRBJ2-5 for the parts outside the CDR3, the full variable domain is DAMVIQNPRYQVTQFGKPVTLSCSQTLNHNVMYWYQQKSSQAPKLLFHYYDKDFNNEADTPDNFQSRRPNTSFCFLDIRSPGLGDTAMYLCATSRSQETQYFGPGTRLLVL.